A single sample is the source of the 28 T cell receptor beta chains below, sequenced in a study of regulatory T cells in long-lasting Graves disease. Time point noted: newly diagnosed GD, antithyroid drugs for less than 3 months. Extracted PBMC RNA gave rise to the TCR library. Arm-PCR of CDR3 regions and iRepertoire HTBI primers were used to build TCR beta libraries. TCRdb passed the multiplex PCR reads through MiXCR, listing each CDR3 protein once. The data hold approximately 350,000 distinct CDR3 sequences, with about 16% observed a single time. The sample also formed part of further work on T cells in Graves' hyperthyroidism and ophthalmopathy.

The specimen was peripheral blood mononuclear cells (PBMCs), collected at new diagnosis, from a patient treated with antithyroid drugs. The receptors were gathered from a woman aged 18 to 35 with Graves disease.

This clonotype has only a few counts. The chain uses TRBV11-2 and TRBJ1-1; 9 positions match TRBD1. The J segment lost 4 bases and the V segment lost 5 bases, leaving 5 bases of the junction unmatched. Germline CDR1 is SGHAT and CDR2 is FQNNGV. There are 14 residues in the CDR3. In DNA, the CDR3 is TGTGCCAGCAGCACGTTGACAGGGGGCACTGAAGCTTTCTTT. This encodes CASSTLTGGTEAFF.

V and J are TRBV6-5 and TRBJ1-1; no reliable D call. V was trimmed by 0 bases and J by 0 bases, leaving 8 bases between them. The CDR3 spans 15 residues. Per the germline V gene, CDR1 is MNHEY and CDR2 is SVGAGI. The CDR3 sequence is CASSYSLTVNTEAFF. As DNA, the CDR3 is TGTGCCAGCAGTTACTCGCTGACGGTGAACACTGAAGCTTTCTTT.

This clonotype was seen ten or more times. The chain is built from TRBV20-1 and TRBJ2-2; D not resolved. CDR1 and CDR2 (germline): DFQATT, SNEGSKA (reference sequence). The CDR3 length is 12 residues. The V gene lost 6 bases and the J gene lost 0 bases, with 5 bases spanning the gap. Written as DNA, the CDR3 is TGCAGTGCCTCTACGAACACCGGGGAGCTGTTTTTT. Its protein product is CSASTNTGELFF.

To note about this clonotype: One base away lies a much larger clone, so this may be a sequencing read error. The chain couples TRBV5-1 to TRBJ2-2; D may be TRBD1 (7 bases). Germline V gives CDR1 SGHRS, CDR2 YFSETQ. The CDR3 runs to 15 residues. The DNA for the CDR3 is TGCGCCAGCAGGACCCGTCAGGGGGGCACCGGGGAGCTGCTTTTT. Encoded protein: CASRTRQGGTGELLF. The full variable domain, its missing parts supplied by reference TRBV5-1 and TRBJ2-2, is KAGVTQTPRYLIKTRGQQVTLSCSPISGHRSVSWYQQTPGQGLQFLFEYFSETQRNKGNFPGRFSGRQFSNSRSEMNVSTLELGDSALYLCASRTRQGGTGELLFGEGSRLTVL.

This clonotype occurred many times. V gene TRBV6-5 combines with J gene TRBJ2-5, with 7 bases fitting TRBD2. The germline V gene encodes CDR1 MNHEY and CDR2 SVGAGI. V trimming: 4 bases; J trimming: 5 bases; junction bases outside the gene matches: 10. The CDR3 length is 15 residues. The CDR3 DNA follows: TGTGCCAGCAGTTTAGGCGGGAGCTCTGGGGAGACCCAGTACTTC. Translating it yields CASSLGGSSGETQYF.

Ten or more counts support this clonotype. The chain joins TRBV5-1 to TRBJ2-5, with 8 bases that match TRBD2. This CDR3 has 16 residues. Germline CDR1 and CDR2: SGHRS and YFSETQ. The V gene end was trimmed by 0 bases and the J gene end by 0 bases; junction bases not matched to a gene: 4. CDR3 coding DNA: TGCGCCAGCAGCTTGGGGCCTAGCGGGTACCAAGAGACCCAGTACTTC. Translating gives CASSLGPSGYQETQYF.

This clonotype has ten or more counts. This chain connects TRBV28 to TRBJ2-4; D might be TRBD1 (6 bases). The CDR3 loop spans 15 amino acids. Trimming took off 2 bases at V and 2 bases at J, with 10 bases between the two ends. Per the germline V gene, CDR1 is MDHEN and CDR2 is SYDVKM. The CDR3 region is CASSLQGHTKNIQYF. CDR3 DNA sequence: TGTGCCAGCAGTTTACAGGGGCACACCAAAAACATTCAGTACTTC.

This clonotype has ten or more counts. This rearrangement joins TRBV18 to TRBJ1-1; no reliable D call. Germline V CDR1 and CDR2: KGHSH, LQKENI. Trimming stripped 1 base from V and 1 base from J, with 4 bases between. The CDR3 contains 13 residues. The CDR3 DNA follows: TGTGCCAGCTCACCACAAAAGAACACTGAAGCTTTCTTT. Its translation: CASSPQKNTEAFF.

The V call is TRBV10-2, the J call TRBJ2-2; weak D call: TRBD2 (6 bases). V gave up 2 bases and J gave up 4 bases, with 8 bases separating them. The CDR3 extends over 14 amino acids. CDR1 and CDR2 from the germline V gene are WSHSY and SAAADI. The CDR3 region has the DNA TGCGCCAGCAGTGAGCGGGAGACCACCGGGGAGCTGTTTTTT. It codes for CASSERETTGELFF.

This clonotype has a handful of counts. The genes are TRBV7-9 and TRBJ1-6, with a tentative D call TRBD1 (6 bases). The CDR3 consists of 14 residues. The germline V and J ends were trimmed by 3 bases and 9 bases, with 12 bases remaining between them. CDR1 and CDR2 from the germline V gene are SEHNR and FQNEAQ (reference sequence). The CDR3 bases are TGTGCCAGCAGCTTTCAGGGGTTCAGTTCACCCCTCCACTTT. It encodes CASSFQGFSSPLHF.

There are many counts of this clonotype. The J gene is TRBJ2-3, the V gene TRBV7-3; D call uncertain. V lost 1 base and J lost 6, with 8 bases in between. The germline CDR1 and CDR2 sequences are SGHTA and FQGTGA. This CDR3 has 13 amino acids. The CDR3 nucleotides are TGTGCCAGCAGCTTAAGTTCTTTCGATACGCAGTATTTT. This sequence encodes CASSLSSFDTQYF.

In this sample, this clonotype turned up many times. The rearrangement links TRBV5-8 to TRBJ1-1; D uncertain. CDR1 and CDR2 from the germline V gene are SGHTS and YDEGEE. V was trimmed by 5 bases and J by 2 bases, leaving 16 bases between them. This CDR3 has 15 residues. DNA of the CDR3: TGTGCCAGCAGAATTGGCTCCGGGAGAAACACTGAAGCTTTCTTT. Its translation: CASRIGSGRNTEAFF.

The genes are TRBV20-1 and TRBJ1-2, with TRBD1 matching over 8 bases. Trimming took 6 bases from V and 4 from J; bases not matched to a gene: 7. Germline assignment: CDR1 DFQATT and CDR2 SNEGSKA (reference sequence). This CDR3 is built from 13 residues. As DNA, the CDR3 is TGCAGTGCCCAGAGACAGGGGAGCTATGGCTACACCTTC. It specifies CSAQRQGSYGYTF.

This clonotype has a count of ten or more. The rearrangement links TRBV6-5 to TRBJ2-5, with TRBD1 identical over 9 bases. Unmatched junction bases numbered 9, after V lost 0 bases and J lost 7 bases. The CDR3 length is 16 residues. Germline CDR1 and CDR2: MNHEY and SVGAGI. The CDR3 DNA reads TGTGCCAGCAGTTACTCCTGGGACAGGGCCCCTAGGACCCAGTACTTC. Translation: CASSYSWDRAPRTQYF.

At least ten counts were recorded for this clonotype. The V call is TRBV30, the J call TRBJ1-4, with D possibly TRBD1 on 6 matching bases. Trimming removed 0 bases at V and 0 bases at J, with 20 bases between. The CDR3 length is 19 residues. Germline CDR1 GTSNPN, CDR2 SVGIG (reference sequence). CDR3 region: CAWSVFSWTEKTTNEKLFF. CDR3 nucleotides: TGTGCCTGGAGTGTATTCAGTTGGACAGAAAAGACAACTAATGAAAAACTGTTTTTT.

This clonotype was detected ten times or more. This chain uses TRBV27 with TRBJ2-7; D unresolved. V was cut by 3 bases and J by 6 bases, with 6 bases left in between. Germline assignment: CDR1 MNHEY and CDR2 SMNVEV (reference sequence). There are 11 residues in the CDR3. The CDR3 DNA sequence: TGTGCCAGCAGTTTCCCCCCCGAGCAGTACTTC. Its translation is CASSFPPEQYF.

This sequence joins TRBV6-2 or TRBV6-3 and TRBJ1-6; the D gene is possibly TRBD1 (5 bases). V was cut by 5 bases and J by 11 bases, with 19 bases left in between. The CDR3 has 15 residues. Germline V lookup: CDR1 MNHEY, CDR2 SVGEGT. CDR3 loop: CASSESGTMYTPLHF. The DNA for the CDR3 is TGTGCCAGCAGTGAATCTGGGACGATGTATACACCCCTCCACTTT.

Ten or more counts support this clonotype. This chain's CDR3 is CASSPASWPSSYEQYF. CDR3 DNA sequence: TGTGCCAGCAGCCCCGCAAGTTGGCCTTCCTCCTACGAGCAGTACTTC. This chain joins TRBV7-9 and TRBJ2-7; unclear D gene. From germline, CDR1 is SEHNR and CDR2 FQNEAQ (reference sequence). Trimming shortened V by 5 bases and J by 0 bases, and 17 bases separated the two germline ends. The CDR3 extends over 16 amino acids.

The chain has TRBV6-1 and TRBJ1-5, with D unresolved. Germline-derived CDR1 and CDR2 are MNHNS and SASEGT. V lost 0 bases, J lost 6 bases, and 6 bases lay in between. CDR3 length: 13 residues. The CDR3: CASSEAGGQPQHF. CDR3 in DNA: TGTGCCAGCAGTGAAGCGGGAGGTCAGCCCCAGCATTTT.

At least ten counts were recorded for this clonotype. The chain links TRBV12-3 or TRBV12-4 to TRBJ2-5; D might be TRBD1 (5 bases). V gave up 6 bases and J gave up 1 base, with 12 bases separating them. There are 14 residues in the CDR3. This CDR3 is CASSQRGIQETQYF. The CDR3 bases are TGTGCCAGCAGCCAAAGGGGAATCCAAGAGACCCAGTACTTC.

This clonotype was seen more than once but under ten times. The chain joins TRBV29-1 to TRBJ2-6, with D possibly matching TRBD2 (5 bases). Trimming shortened V by 5 bases and J by 4 bases, and 21 bases separated the two germline ends. The germline gives CDR1 SQVTM, CDR2 ANQGSEA. CDR3 length: 17 residues. The CDR3 region has the DNA TGCAGCGTTCGTTCGGTGGGAATCTCGGGGGGGGCCAACGTCCTGACTTTC. Protein: CSVRSVGISGGANVLTF.

This clonotype was observed at least ten times. The chain carries TRBV7-8 and TRBJ2-1, with D unresolved. This CDR3 has 14 residues. The germline V and J ends were trimmed by 7 bases and 6 bases, with 16 bases remaining between them. Per germline, CDR1 SGHVS and CDR2 FQNEAQ. The CDR3, as DNA: TGTGCCAGCAAGGGTAAAGAAAATTTCAATGAGCAGTTCTTC. It codes for CASKGKENFNEQFF.

This chain links TRBV5-8 with TRBJ1-6; weak D call: TRBD1 (5 bases). CDR1 is SGHTS and CDR2 is YDEGEE in the germline V gene. V shed 6 bases and J shed 4 bases, with 14 bases lying between them. CDR3 length: 15 amino acids. In DNA, the CDR3 is TGTGCCAGCACCCTTAGGGGACGGTATAATTCACCCCTCCACTTT. This sequence encodes CASTLRGRYNSPLHF.

This clonotype was detected many times. This chain links TRBV7-6 with TRBJ1-1; D gene ambiguous. V lost 0 bases, J lost 0 bases, and 5 bases lay in between. Germline CDR1 is SGHVS and CDR2 is FNYEAQ. This CDR3 region has 14 residues. CDR3 loop: CASSLAHVNTEAFF. The DNA of the CDR3 is TGTGCCAGCAGCTTAGCGCACGTGAACACTGAAGCTTTCTTT. Drawing the rest from reference TRBV7-6 and TRBJ1-1, the complete variable domain is GAGVSQSPRYKVTKRGQDVALRCDPISGHVSLYWYRQALGQGPEFLTYFNYEAQQDKSGLPNDRFSAERPEGSISTLTIQRTEQRDSAMYRCASSLAHVNTEAFFGQGTRLTVV.

This clonotype was counted a single time. This clone may be a read error of a much larger clone one base away. The rearrangement links TRBV11-2 to TRBJ2-3; a possible D gene is TRBD2 (6 bases). The CDR3 sequence is 15 residues long. Germline V gene lookup returns CDR1 SGHAT and CDR2 FQNNGV. Between the trimmed V and J ends, which lost 2 bases and 4 bases, there was a span of 13 bases. The DNA for the CDR3 is TGTGCCAGCAGCTTAAAAGCTAGCGACGCAGATACGCAGTATTTT. This codes for CASSLKASDADTQYF.

This clonotype was seen at least ten times. This rearrangement joins TRBV28 to TRBJ2-3; D unclear. The CDR3 is 14 residues long. Trimming left V 3 bases short and J 2 bases short, with 9 bases between. CDR1 is MDHEN, CDR2 SYDVKM, per germline. The CDR3 DNA follows: TGTGCCAGCAGTTTTGGCGGTATCACAGATACGCAGTATTTT. Translating gives CASSFGGITDTQYF.

This clonotype was detected ten times or more. The chain has TRBV20-1 and TRBJ1-1; 10 bases are shared with TRBD1. The V segment lost 2 bases and the J segment 4 bases; nucleotides outside the gene matches: 4. CDR3 size: 14 residues. Germline lookup yields CDR1 DFQATT and CDR2 SNEGSKA (reference sequence). The chain's CDR3 is CSARTGTGVTEAFF. The CDR3 nucleotides are TGCAGTGCTAGAACCGGGACAGGGGTCACTGAAGCTTTCTTT.

This clonotype was recorded a few times. A much larger clone differs from this one at a single base, so this may be a read error. The chain carries TRBV5-6 and TRBJ2-3; D gene ambiguous. The V end was cut by 1 base, the J end by 2 bases, with 8 bases between. The CDR3 is 14 residues long. From germline, CDR1 is SGHDT and CDR2 YYEEEE. The CDR3 reads CASSLHTSTDTQYF. CDR3 nucleotides: TGTGCCAGCAGCTTGCACACTTCCACAGATACGCAGTATTTT.